A single sample is the source of the 21 T cell receptor beta chains below, sequenced in a study of persistence of HIV-infected CD4 T cells. No antigens are known for them. The stimulus was lysate of CMV-infected fibroblasts, around 9.3 ug/mL. Sorting selected CD4+ T cells upregulating both CD40 ligand and CD69. The immunoSEQ assay was version 4, run in survey mode. The data were produced by immunoSEQ multiplex PCR, yet TCRdb's version contains in-frame clones alone and is incomplete. Of more than 15,000 clones detected, about 84% appear once; the ten largest clones hold 6.8%. This material consisted of CD4+ T cells sorted from PBMCs after 18-hour stimulation, taken from a patient who received antiretroviral therapy. The receptors here all came from an adult man with HIV who was CMV-seropositive.

The chain couples TRBV5-8 to TRBJ1-6; 9 nucleotides align to TRBD1. CDR1 SGHTS and CDR2 YDEGEE come from the germline V gene. J was trimmed by 9 bases and V by 5 bases; bases with no gene match: 9. The CDR3 extends over 15 amino acids. The CDR3 loop is CASSPRDRDGSPLHF. CDR3 DNA: TGTGCCAGCAGTCCCCGGGACAGGGATGGTTCACCCCTCCACTTT. Looking up the rest from reference TRBV5-8 and TRBJ1-6 gives the full variable domain: EAGVTQSPTHLIKTRGQQATLRCSPISGHTSVYWYQQALGLGLQFLLWYDEGEERNRGNFPPRFSGRQFPNYSSELNVNALELEDSALYLCASSPRDRDGSPLHFGNGTRLTVT.

This chain connects TRBV12-3 or TRBV12-4 to TRBJ1-5; D remains ambiguous. CDR3 size: 12 residues. V was cut by 3 bases and J by 7 bases, with 7 bases left in between. Written as DNA, the CDR3 is TGTGCCAGCAGTTTCGCCGAGCAGCCCCAGCATTTT. As protein: CASSFAEQPQHF.

This clone was detected only once. The V and J genes are TRBV6-2 or TRBV6-3 and TRBJ2-1; 10 nucleotides match TRBD2. The CDR3 has 17 residues. V was clipped by 4 bases and J by 1 base; unmatched bases: 7. The germline V gene encodes CDR1 MNHEY and CDR2 SVGEGT. In nucleotides, the CDR3 is TGTGCCAGCAGTTCCCGCCTAGCGGGGGAGTCCTACAATGAGCAGTTCTTC. Protein sequence: CASSSRLAGESYNEQFF.

In DNA form, the CDR3 reads TGTGCCAGCAGTCCTAGGACAGGGGGCGAGCAGTACTTC. It is translated as CASSPRTGGEQYF. The chain is built from TRBV5-4 and TRBJ2-7, with 10 bases that match TRBD1. After removal of 5 bases from V and 6 bases from J, the junction contained 5 bases not matched to a gene. Germline V gives CDR1 SGHNT, CDR2 YYREEE (reference sequence). This CDR3 contains 13 residues.

DNA for the CDR3: TGTGCCAGCAGCCAAGAGGAACTCAGGGGCTCTGGAAACACCATATATTTT. It yields the protein CASSQEELRGSGNTIYF. J is TRBJ1-3 and V is TRBV4-2; the D gene is possibly TRBD1 (6 bases). Trimming took off 0 bases at V and 0 bases at J, with 12 bases between the two ends. CDR1 is LGHNA and CDR2 is YNFKEQ in the germline V gene. The CDR3 consists of 17 residues.

The chain joins TRBV5-1 to TRBJ1-1; 8 positions agree with TRBD1. The CDR3 is 14 amino acids. The V gene end was trimmed by 4 bases and the J gene end by 4 bases; junction bases not matched to a gene: 6. CDR1 SGHRS and CDR2 YFSETQ come from the germline V gene. CDR3 loop: CASSAVDRGTEAFF. The DNA for the CDR3 is TGCGCCAGCAGCGCAGTAGACAGGGGCACTGAAGCTTTCTTT.

This rearrangement joins TRBV5-1 to TRBJ2-3; 9 positions match TRBD1. The trim removed 2 bases at V and 3 bases at J, leaving 10 bases unmatched. The CDR3 is 17 residues long. Germline V CDR1 and CDR2: SGHRS, YFSETQ. CDR3 nucleotides: TGCGCCAGCAGCTTACCCGAACAGGGGGCGATGACAGATACGCAGTATTTT. Its translation is CASSLPEQGAMTDTQYF.

The rearrangement links TRBV29-1 to TRBJ1-1; D not certain. V lost 0 bases, J lost 8 bases, and 10 bases lay in between. The CDR3 loop spans 12 amino acids. CDR1 and CDR2 (germline): SQVTM, ANQGSEA. Here the CDR3 DNA reads TGCAGCGTTGAAGATCAATGGGCCGAAGCTTTCTTT. It specifies CSVEDQWAEAFF.

The chain has TRBV19 and TRBJ2-1, with unresolved D. Per the germline V gene, CDR1 is LNHDA and CDR2 is SQIVND (reference sequence). Between the trimmed V and J ends, which lost 7 bases and 5 bases, there was a span of 12 bases. The CDR3 spans 13 residues. The CDR3 nucleotides read TGTGCCAGTACCAAGCCCCCTAACAATGAGCAGTTCTTC. This translates into CASTKPPNNEQFF.

The rearrangement links TRBV11-2 to TRBJ2-1; TRBD1 matches at 8 bases. Per germline, CDR1 SGHAT and CDR2 FQNNGV. The trim removed 0 bases at V and 1 base at J, leaving 8 bases unmatched. The length of the CDR3 is 18 residues. The CDR3 is CASSLEGLQGVSYNEQFF. Written as DNA, the CDR3 is TGTGCCAGCAGCTTAGAGGGATTACAGGGGGTTTCCTACAATGAGCAGTTCTTC.

V is TRBV5-4 and J is TRBJ2-3; 14 bases line up with TRBD2. This CDR3 has 17 residues. The germline V gene encodes CDR1 SGHNT and CDR2 YYREEE (reference sequence). After removal of 4 bases from V and 4 bases from J, the junction contained 8 bases not matched to a gene. The CDR3 protein is CASSQTSGGANPDTQYF. The DNA of the CDR3 is TGTGCCAGCAGCCAGACTAGCGGGGGGGCCAATCCAGATACGCAGTATTTT.

V and J are TRBV7-9 and TRBJ1-2, with 7 bases identical to TRBD1. This CDR3 is 13 amino acids long. Trimming took 1 base from V and 4 from J; bases not matched to a gene: 0. Germline V CDR1 and CDR2: SEHNR, FQNEAQ (reference sequence). CDR3 coding DNA: TGTGCCAGCAGCTTAGGACAGGGCTATGGCTACACCTTC. Translated: CASSLGQGYGYTF.

For this clone: Distinct nucleotide sequences in the sample also encode this CDR3. The chain couples TRBV10-3 to TRBJ1-1, with D perhaps matching TRBD1 (5 bases). Germline lookup yields CDR1 ENHRY and CDR2 SYGVKD. This CDR3 contains 13 residues. Trimming cost V 8 bases and J 1 base, with 11 bases left between them. The CDR3 DNA reads TGTGCCATCTCAGAAAGGGGGAACACTGAAGCTTTCTTT. Amino acid sequence: CAISERGNTEAFF.

This clone was counted a single time. This chain connects TRBV7-9 to TRBJ2-2; D call uncertain. V dropped 0 bases and J dropped 4 bases, with 15 bases sitting between them. This CDR3 is built from 17 residues. The germline gives CDR1 SEHNR, CDR2 FQNEAQ (reference sequence). Here the CDR3 reads CASSLANTYLSTGELFF. As DNA, the CDR3 is TGTGCCAGCAGCTTAGCTAATACCTACCTATCCACCGGGGAGCTGTTTTTT.

The rearrangement joins TRBV10-1 to TRBJ2-1, with D perhaps matching TRBD2 (6 bases). Germline V CDR1 and CDR2: WNHNN, SYGVQD (reference sequence). The CDR3 loop spans 12 amino acids. V was clipped by 8 bases and J by 7 bases, with 12 bases between them. The CDR3 DNA reads as TGCGCCAGCTCGGGACTGCAAAATGAGCAGTTCTTC. The encoded protein is CASSGLQNEQFF.

This clone was observed a few times. The genes are TRBV10-3 and TRBJ1-2, with 9 bases matching TRBD1. The CDR3 has 12 amino acids. Germline V lookup: CDR1 ENHRY, CDR2 SYGVKD. Trimming cost V 10 bases and J 8 bases; bases outside gene matches: 8. The CDR3 bases are TGTGCCACGACGGGACAGGGAGAAGGCTACACCTTC. Translating it yields CATTGQGEGYTF.

The rearrangement joins TRBV2 to TRBJ2-1, with unresolved D. The CDR3 totals 14 residues. The V gene's germline CDR1 is SNHLY and CDR2 FYNNEI. V lost 4 bases and J lost 5, with 12 bases in between. CDR3 DNA sequence: TGTGCCAGCAGTGTGTTGTCTGTTGACAATGAGCAGTTCTTC. It specifies CASSVLSVDNEQFF. Complete variable domain (other parts from reference TRBV2 and TRBJ2-1): EPEVTQTPSHQVTQMGQEVILRCVPISNHLYFYWYRQILGQKVEFLVSFYNNEISEKSEIFDDQFSVERPDGSNFTLKIRSTKLEDSAMYFCASSVLSVDNEQFFGPGTRLTVL.

This clone appeared a few times. Within the sample, other DNA sequences also encode this same CDR3. V and J are TRBV5-8 and TRBJ2-2, with D possibly being TRBD1 (6 bases). The germline V gene has CDR1 SGHTS and CDR2 YDEGEE. Trimming removed 4 bases at V and 0 bases at J, with 10 bases between. The CDR3 is made up of 15 amino acids. The CDR3: CASSPKGANTGELFF. The CDR3 bases are TGTGCCAGCAGCCCTAAGGGGGCGAACACCGGGGAGCTGTTTTTT.

This chain joins TRBV7-8 and TRBJ1-1, with TRBD1 matching over 7 bases. The CDR3 extends over 14 amino acids. With V trimmed by 5 bases and J by 1 base, 4 bases remained unmatched. Looked up from germline, CDR1 is SGHVS and CDR2 is FQNEAQ. The CDR3 reads CASSIGTANTEAFF. For the CDR3, the DNA is TGTGCCAGCAGCATCGGGACAGCGAACACTGAAGCTTTCTTT.

V gene TRBV28 combines with J gene TRBJ1-2; 9 positions agree with TRBD1. Germline-derived CDR1 and CDR2 are MDHEN and SYDVKM. Trimming cost V 5 bases and J 8 bases; bases outside gene matches: 6. The CDR3 consists of 13 residues. In nucleotides, the CDR3 is TGTGCCAGCAGTCGATCGACAGGGGGGGGCTACACCTTC. This sequence encodes CASSRSTGGGYTF.

The CDR3 sequence: CASIKTASSSLYEQYF. As DNA, the CDR3 is TGTGCCAGCATCAAAACAGCCTCTTCCAGTCTCTACGAGCAGTACTTC. V usage is TRBV27 and J usage is TRBJ2-7, with D uncertain. CDR1 MNHEY and CDR2 SMNVEV come from the germline V gene (reference sequence). CDR3 length: 16 amino acids. The V end lost 7 bases, the J end lost 3 bases, and 22 bases lay between the germline ends.